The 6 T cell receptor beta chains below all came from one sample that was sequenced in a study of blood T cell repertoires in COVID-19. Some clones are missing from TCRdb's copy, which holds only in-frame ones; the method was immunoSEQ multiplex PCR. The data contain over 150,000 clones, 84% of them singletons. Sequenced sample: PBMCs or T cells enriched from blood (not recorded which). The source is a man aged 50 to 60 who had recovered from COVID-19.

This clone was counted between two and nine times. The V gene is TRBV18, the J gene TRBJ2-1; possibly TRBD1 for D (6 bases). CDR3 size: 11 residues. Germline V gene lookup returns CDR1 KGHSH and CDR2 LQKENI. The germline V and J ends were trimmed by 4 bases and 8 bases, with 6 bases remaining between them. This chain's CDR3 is CASSRGHEQFF. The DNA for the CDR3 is TGTGCCAGCTCACGGGGGCATGAGCAGTTCTTC.

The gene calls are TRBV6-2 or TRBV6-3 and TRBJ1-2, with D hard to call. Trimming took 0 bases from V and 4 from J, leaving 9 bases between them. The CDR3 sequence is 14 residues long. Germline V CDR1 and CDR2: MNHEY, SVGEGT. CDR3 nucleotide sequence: TGTGCCAGCAGTTACTCGAGCCCGGGCTATGGCTACACCTTC. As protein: CASSYSSPGYGYTF.

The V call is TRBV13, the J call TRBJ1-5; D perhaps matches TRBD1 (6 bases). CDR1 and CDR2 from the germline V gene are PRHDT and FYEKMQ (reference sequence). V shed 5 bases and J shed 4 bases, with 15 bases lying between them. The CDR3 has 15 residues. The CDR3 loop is CASSLAGGRNQPQHF. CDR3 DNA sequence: TGTGCCAGCAGCCTTGCGGGGGGGCGAAATCAGCCCCAGCATTTT. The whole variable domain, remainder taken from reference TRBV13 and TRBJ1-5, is AAGVIQSPRHLIKEKRETATLKCYPIPRHDTVYWYQQGPGQDPQFLISFYEKMQSDKGSIPDRFSAQQFSDYHSELNMSSLELGDSALYFCASSLAGGRNQPQHFGDGTRLSIL.

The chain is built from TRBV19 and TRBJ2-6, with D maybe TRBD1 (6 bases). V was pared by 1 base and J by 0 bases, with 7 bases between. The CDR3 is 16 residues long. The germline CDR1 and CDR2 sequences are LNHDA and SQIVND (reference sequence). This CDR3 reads CASSIGTASGANVLTF. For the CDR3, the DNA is TGTGCCAGTAGTATAGGGACAGCCTCTGGGGCCAACGTCCTGACTTTC.

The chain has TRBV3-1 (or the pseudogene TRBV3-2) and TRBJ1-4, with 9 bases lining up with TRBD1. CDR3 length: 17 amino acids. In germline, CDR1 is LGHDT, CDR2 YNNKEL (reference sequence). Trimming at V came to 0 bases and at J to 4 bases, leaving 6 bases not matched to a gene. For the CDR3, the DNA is TGTGCCAGCAGCCAAGATAGACAGGGGGTCTTTAATGAAAAACTGTTTTTT. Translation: CASSQDRQGVFNEKLFF.

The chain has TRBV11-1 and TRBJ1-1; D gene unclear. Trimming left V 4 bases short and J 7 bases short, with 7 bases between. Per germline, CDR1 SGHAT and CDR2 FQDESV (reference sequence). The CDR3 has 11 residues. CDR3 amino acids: CASSSEGEAFF. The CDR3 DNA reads TGTGCCAGCAGCTCGGAGGGTGAAGCTTTCTTT.